Detailed here is one T cell receptor beta chain. Its cognate antigen is unknown. The PCR made use of 60 Vbeta and 13 Jbeta primers. Profiling relied on immunoSEQ multiplex PCR, and the TCRdb table lists in-frame clones only, not all of them. The data contain around 220,000 clones, around 83% of them singletons. This entry belongs to a study of cytomegalovirus exposure and HLA in healthy donors. Study findings and constraints: Published work reported that the classifier diagnosed cytomegalovirus status with high specificity and sensitivity. In all likelihood, a cluster of highly shared sequence variants was a sequencing artifact.

Sequencing used PBMCs. This TCR was sampled from a girl aged 10-17 years in good health and CMV-seronegative.

CDR3 sequence (DNA): TGTGCCTGCCGTCGGACAGGGAAGAGCTCCTATAATTCACCCCTCCACTTT. Amino acid sequence: CACRRTGKSSYNSPLHF. The rearrangement links TRBV30 to TRBJ1-6, with 8 bases fitting TRBD1. Germline V gene lookup returns CDR1 GTSNPN and CDR2 SVGIG (reference sequence). V was clipped by 6 bases and J by 0 bases; unmatched bases: 10. The CDR3 consists of 17 residues.